The 2 T cell receptor beta chains reported below all come from one sample, sequenced in a study of blood T cell repertoires in COVID-19. Libraries were prepared by immunoSEQ multiplex PCR; TCRdb keeps only in-frame clonotypes and omits some of them. The table records 70,000 to 100,000 clones, 70% to 90% of them present only once. The sample was peripheral blood. These receptors originate from a woman in her sixties or seventies with acute or convalescent COVID-19.

The rearrangement joins TRBV28 to TRBJ2-7; 7 positions match TRBD2. CDR3 length: 14 residues. Germline V gene data show CDR1 as MDHEN and CDR2 as SYDVKM. With 5 bases clipped from V and 3 bases from J, the junction kept 7 bases outside the gene matches. CDR3 residues: CASSPLREFYEQYF. The CDR3 coding sequence is TGTGCCAGCAGTCCTTTGCGGGAGTTCTACGAGCAGTACTTC.

The rearrangement uses TRBV3-1 (or the pseudogene TRBV3-2) and TRBJ2-2; the D gene is possibly TRBD1 (6 bases). Trimming removed 4 bases from V and 4 bases from J, with 19 bases in between. The germline V gene encodes CDR1 LGHDT and CDR2 YNNKEL (reference sequence). The CDR3 length is 17 residues. The CDR3 DNA is TGTGCCAGCAGCCCCCGCGATAGCCTAGGGGGCACCGGGGAGCTGTTTTTT. Protein sequence: CASSPRDSLGGTGELFF.